This T cell receptor (beta chain) was recorded in a study of technical replicates of blood from four donors. Generated by immunoSEQ multiplex PCR, the TCRdb table keeps only in-frame clones and is missing some. The table shows about 100,000 clones, with about 95% occurring only once. Sequencing was done on a sample of T cells isolated from PBMCs. The TCR originated in a human donor in good health.

CDR3 DNA sequence: TGTGCCAGCAGTCCCCCCCGGACAGCAACTAATGAAAAACTGTTTTTT. This translates into CASSPPRTATNEKLFF. V usage is TRBV28 and J usage is TRBJ1-4; weak D call: TRBD1 (6 bases). CDR3 length equals 16 residues. Germline lookup yields CDR1 MDHEN and CDR2 SYDVKM. V lost 5 bases and J lost 0, with 13 bases in between.